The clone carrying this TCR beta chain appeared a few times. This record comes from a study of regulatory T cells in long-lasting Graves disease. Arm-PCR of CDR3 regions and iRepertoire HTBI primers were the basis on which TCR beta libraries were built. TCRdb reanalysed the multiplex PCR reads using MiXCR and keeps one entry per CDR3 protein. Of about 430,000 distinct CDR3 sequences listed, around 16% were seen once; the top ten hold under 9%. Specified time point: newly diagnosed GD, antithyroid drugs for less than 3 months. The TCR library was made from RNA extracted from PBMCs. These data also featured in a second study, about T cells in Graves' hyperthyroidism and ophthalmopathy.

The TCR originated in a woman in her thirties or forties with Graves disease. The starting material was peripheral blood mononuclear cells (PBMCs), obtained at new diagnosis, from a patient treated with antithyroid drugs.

The CDR3 loop reads CASRGGFGLVGIQYF. CDR3 nucleotides: TGTGCCAGCAGGGGAGGGTTCGGCTTGGTAGGCATTCAGTACTTC. The rearrangement links TRBV28 to TRBJ2-4, with 7 bases fitting TRBD2. V was pared by 6 bases and J by 9 bases, with 14 bases of the junction left unmatched. The V gene's germline CDR1 is MDHEN and CDR2 SYDVKM. The CDR3 sequence is 15 residues long.